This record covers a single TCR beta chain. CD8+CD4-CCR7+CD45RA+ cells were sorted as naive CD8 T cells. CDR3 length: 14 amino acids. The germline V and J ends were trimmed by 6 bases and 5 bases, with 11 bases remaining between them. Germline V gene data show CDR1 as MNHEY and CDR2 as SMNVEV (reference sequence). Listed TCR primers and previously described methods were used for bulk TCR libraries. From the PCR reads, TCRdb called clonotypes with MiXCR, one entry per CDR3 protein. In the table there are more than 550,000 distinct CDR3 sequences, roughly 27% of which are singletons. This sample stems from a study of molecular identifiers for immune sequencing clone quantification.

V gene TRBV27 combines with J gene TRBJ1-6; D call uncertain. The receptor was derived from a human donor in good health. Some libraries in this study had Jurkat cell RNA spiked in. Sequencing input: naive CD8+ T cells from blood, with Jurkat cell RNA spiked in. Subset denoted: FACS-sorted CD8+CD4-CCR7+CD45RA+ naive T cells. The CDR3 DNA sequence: TGTGCCAGCAGCGCGGGGTGGAATAATTCACCCCTCCACTTT. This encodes CASSAGWNNSPLHF.